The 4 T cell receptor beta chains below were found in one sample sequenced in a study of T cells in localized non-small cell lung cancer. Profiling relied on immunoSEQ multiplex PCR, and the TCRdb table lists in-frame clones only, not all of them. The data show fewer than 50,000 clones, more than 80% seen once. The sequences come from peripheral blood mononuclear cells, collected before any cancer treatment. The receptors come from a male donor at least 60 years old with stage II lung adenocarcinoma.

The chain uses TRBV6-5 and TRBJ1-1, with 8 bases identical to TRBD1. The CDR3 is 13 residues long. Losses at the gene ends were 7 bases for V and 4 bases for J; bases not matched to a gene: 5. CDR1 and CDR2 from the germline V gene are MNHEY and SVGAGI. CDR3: CASTQGAGTEAFF. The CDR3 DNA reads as TGTGCCAGCACCCAGGGGGCCGGCACTGAAGCTTTCTTT.

CDR3 bases: TGCGCCAGCAGCGGGGACCCCGGGAGGAACACTGAAGCTTTCTTT. Its protein is CASSGDPGRNTEAFF. The chain recombines TRBV5-1 with TRBJ1-1; possible D gene TRBD1, 5 bases. The CDR3 length is 15 residues. The V end was cut by 4 bases, the J end by 1 base, with 14 bases between. Germline V gives CDR1 SGHRS, CDR2 YFSETQ.

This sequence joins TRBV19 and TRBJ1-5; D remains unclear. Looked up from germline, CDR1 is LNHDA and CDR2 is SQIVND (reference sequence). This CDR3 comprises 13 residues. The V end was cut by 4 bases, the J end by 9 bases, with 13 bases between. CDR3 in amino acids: CASSTTRTRPQHF. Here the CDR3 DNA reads TGTGCCAGTAGTACAACTCGGACCCGGCCCCAGCATTTT. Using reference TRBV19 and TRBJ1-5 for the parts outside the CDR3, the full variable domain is DGGITQSPKYLFRKEGQNVTLSCEQNLNHDAMYWYRQDPGQGLRLIYYSQIVNDFQKGDIAEGYSVSREKKESFPLTVTSAQKNPTAFYLCASSTTRTRPQHFGDGTRLSIL.

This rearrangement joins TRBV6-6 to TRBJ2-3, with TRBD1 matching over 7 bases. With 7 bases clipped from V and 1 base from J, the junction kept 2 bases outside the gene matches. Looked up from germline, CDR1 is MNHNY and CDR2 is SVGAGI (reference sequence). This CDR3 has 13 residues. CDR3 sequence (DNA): TGTGCCAGCACCGGACAGGGCACAGATACGCAGTATTTT. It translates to CASTGQGTDTQYF.